This is a list of T cell receptor beta chains from one sample in a study of post-analysis software for immune sequencing data. A single record per CDR3 protein comes from TCRdb applying MiXCR to the PCR reads. The profile shows roughly 620,000 distinct CDR3 sequences, roughly 47% of them singletons. The specimen was blood. These receptors all come from a girl aged 5-17 years with multiple sclerosis. Each CDR3 is given with its conserved first and last residue. A D gene is named only where the DNA matches it firmly. A row's size may be missing; if present it is once, few, many or a size class.

d_gene,abundance,v_gene,j_gene,CDR3aa,CDR3nt
.,.,TRBV4-1,TRBJ1-2,CASSQVGPLRGTF,TGCGCCAGCAGCCAAGTGGGACCTCTTCGTGGCACCTTC
TRBD1,few,TRBV12-3/TRBV12-4,TRBJ1-2,CASSSDRGLSGYTF,TGTGCCAGCAGTTCGGACAGGGGGCTGAGTGGCTACACCTTC
TRBD1,.,TRBV12-3/TRBV12-4,TRBJ1-1,CASRGRTGGTEAFF,TGTGCCAGCAGGGGCCGGACAGGGGGCACTGAAGCTTTCTTT
.,.,TRBV20-1,TRBJ2-7,CSARTLSGYEQYF,TGCAGTGCTAGAACCTTGAGCGGCTACGAGCAGTACTTC
.,once,TRBV24-1,TRBJ1-2,CATSDRLGAGYTF,TGTGCCACCAGTGATCGACTGGGAGCGGGCTACACCTTC
TRBD2,.,TRBV7-7,TRBJ2-7,CASSFWPEGLAGIYEQYF,TGTGCTAGCAGCTTTTGGCCTGAGGGGCTAGCGGGGATCTACGAGCAGTACTTC
.,.,TRBV29-1,TRBJ2-3,CSVDGDSNTDTQYF,TGCAGCGTTGATGGCGACTCCAACACAGATACGCAGTATTTT
.,.,TRBV4-2,TRBJ1-2,CASTNRNDDFGGAYYTF,TGTGCCAGCACCAACAGAAACGACGACTTCGGAGGGGCCTACTACACCTTC
TRBD1,.,TRBV5-5,TRBJ1-2,CASSRSDRGYGYTF,TGTGCCAGCAGCCGCTCGGACAGGGGCTATGGCTACACCTTC
.,once,TRBV4-1,TRBJ1-6,CASSQPELDNSPLHF,TGCGCCAGCAGCCAACCAGAATTAGATAATTCACCCCTCCACTTT
.,.,TRBV12-3/TRBV12-4,TRBJ2-6,CASRDSPRQLGANVLTF,TGTGCCAGCAGGGATTCACCTCGACAGCTGGGAGCCAACGTCCTGACTTTC
TRBD2,.,TRBV6-5,TRBJ2-7,CASRGLAGNYEQYF,TGTGCCAGCCGTGGGTTAGCGGGTAATTACGAGCAGTACTTC
.,few,TRBV2,TRBJ2-6,CASSETVTGANVLTF,TGTGCCAGCAGCGAAACAGTTACGGGGGCCAACGTCCTGACTTTC
TRBD2,.,TRBV12-3/TRBV12-4,TRBJ2-7,CASSLIAGTPYEQYF,TGTGCCAGCAGCTTAATAGCGGGGACACCCTACGAGCAGTACTTC
.,few,TRBV12-3/TRBV12-4,TRBJ2-5,CASSSRGQTQYF,TGTGCCAGCAGTAGTAGGGGACAGACCCAGTACTTC
TRBD2,.,TRBV29-1,TRBJ2-3,CSVGGTTRADTQYF,TGCAGCGTTGGAGGGACTACCCGCGCAGATACGCAGTATTTT
TRBD1,.,TRBV5-1,TRBJ2-5,CASSPRDSQETQYF,TGCGCCAGCAGCCCACGGGACAGCCAAGAGACCCAGTACTTC
.,few,TRBV12-3/TRBV12-4,TRBJ2-3,CASSLEFRWTISSTASTDTQYF,TGTGCCAGCAGTTTAGAGTTCCGATGGACGATAAGCTCGACAGCTAGCACAGATACGCAGTATTTT
.,few,TRBV7-8,TRBJ1-4,CASSPLWEKLFF,TGTGCCAGCAGCCCCCTCTGGGAAAAACTGTTTTTT
TRBD2,.,TRBV3-1,TRBJ2-7,CASSPFYSGGTNEQYF,TGTGCCAGCAGCCCATTTTATAGCGGGGGGACCAATGAGCAGTACTTC
.,few,TRBV6-6,TRBJ2-3,CASSYRQGADTQYF,TGTGCCAGCAGTTACAGGCAGGGAGCAGATACGCAGTATTTT
TRBD1,.,TRBV12-3/TRBV12-4,TRBJ2-3,CASSLARTGEYTQYF,TGTGCCAGCAGTTTAGCGCGGACAGGGGAATATACGCAGTATTTT
TRBD2,once,TRBV5-1,TRBJ2-3,CASSGGLALTDTQYF,TGCGCCAGCAGCGGGGGACTAGCTCTTACAGATACGCAGTATTTT
TRBD2,.,TRBV29-1,TRBJ2-1,CSVEGGLAGGPRFF,TGCAGCGTTGAAGGGGGACTAGCGGGAGGCCCGCGGTTCTTC
TRBD2,once,TRBV5-1,TRBJ2-2,CASKPGLAYTGELFF,TGCGCCAGCAAGCCGGGACTAGCGTACACCGGGGAGCTGTTTTTT
.,few,TRBV6-2/TRBV6-3,TRBJ2-7,CASSYEAGFYEQYF,TGTGCCAGCAGTTACGAGGCAGGGTTCTACGAGCAGTACTTC
.,.,TRBV30,TRBJ2-6,CAWSRNSGANVLTF,TGTGCCTGGAGCCGGAATTCTGGGGCCAACGTCCTGACTTTC
TRBD1,few,TRBV4-1,TRBJ1-2,CASSQEVRTGGSYTF,TGCGCCAGCAGCCAAGAGGTCAGGACAGGGGGAAGCTACACCTTC
.,.,TRBV6-5,TRBJ2-7,CASSPMCADSSYEQYF,TGTGCCAGCAGCCCTATGTGCGCAGACAGCTCCTACGAGCAGTACTTC
.,.,TRBV10-3,TRBJ1-4,CASHTGSNEKLFF,TGTGCCAGCCATACAGGCAGTAATGAAAAACTGTTTTTT
TRBD1,.,TRBV24-1,TRBJ2-3,CATSDTGASTDTQYF,TGTGCCACCAGTGATACAGGGGCCAGCACAGATACGCAGTATTTT
.,few,TRBV7-2,TRBJ1-1,CASRDRSNTEAFF,TGTGCCAGCAGAGACAGGTCGAACACTGAAGCTTTCTTT
.,.,TRBV7-2,TRBJ2-5,CASSSFVGEQYF,TGTGCCAGCAGCTCCTTCGTGGGGGAGCAGTACTTC
TRBD2,.,TRBV11-2,TRBJ2-3,CASSLDRVSGRRTDTQYF,TGTGCCAGCAGCTTAGATCGGGTTAGCGGGAGGCGAACAGATACGCAGTATTTT
.,.,TRBV4-1,TRBJ2-6,CASSQGLRGAISGANVPTF,TGCGCCAGCAGCCAAGGTCTTCGGGGGGCCATCTCTGGGGCCAACGTCCCGACTTTC
.,.,TRBV6-5,TRBJ1-5,CASSNMQYSNQPQHF,TGTGCCAGCAGTAACATGCAGTATAGCAATCAGCCCCAGCATTTT
.,.,TRBV4-2,TRBJ1-5,CASSQVSRDSNQPQHF,TGTGCCAGCAGCCAAGTGTCCCGTGATAGCAATCAGCCCCAGCATTTT
.,.,TRBV20-1,TRBJ1-2,CSARGGGLLHTNYGYTF,TGCAGTGCTAGAGGGGGCGGACTACTACATACTAACTATGGCTACACCTTC
TRBD1,once,TRBV5-1,TRBJ1-4,CASSSTGRNEKLFF,TGCGCCAGCAGCTCGACAGGGAGAAATGAAAAACTGTTTTTT
TRBD1,.,TRBV7-6,TRBJ2-7,CASSLPQGDEQYF,TGTGCCAGCAGCTTACCCCAGGGGGACGAGCAGTACTTC
TRBD1,.,TRBV5-1,TRBJ1-5,CASSPGQGYSNQPQHF,TGCGCCAGCAGCCCGGGACAGGGTTATAGCAATCAGCCCCAGCATTTT
.,few,TRBV10-2,TRBJ2-3,CASSESSFTDTQYF,TGCGCCAGCAGTGAGTCGTCCTTTACAGATACGCAGTATTTT
.,few,TRBV6-1,TRBJ2-7,CASSDLPNSYEQYF,TGTGCCAGCAGCGACTTACCCAATTCCTACGAGCAGTACTTC
TRBD1,.,TRBV20-1,TRBJ2-7,CSARDKDRVYEQYF,TGCAGTGCTAGAGATAAGGACAGGGTCTACGAGCAGTACTTC
.,few,TRBV3-1,TRBJ2-7,CASSLLRRGPYEQYF,TGTGCCAGCAGCCTCCTAAGGCGGGGACCCTACGAGCAGTACTTC
.,.,TRBV2,TRBJ1-1,CASDPEVQNTEAFF,TGTGCCAGCGACCCCGAGGTACAGAACACTGAAGCTTTCTTT
TRBD1,.,TRBV5-5,TRBJ1-5,CASSMTGDQPQHF,TGTGCCAGCAGCATGACAGGGGATCAGCCCCAGCATTTT
.,.,TRBV7-8,TRBJ1-4,CASSLTGRDLEKLFF,TGTGCCAGCAGCTTAACGGGCAGGGACCTTGAAAAACTGTTTTTT
.,.,TRBV20-1,TRBJ2-7,CSARGDGPYEQYF,TGCAGTGCTAGAGGTGATGGGCCCTACGAGCAGTACTTC
.,few,TRBV5-1,TRBJ2-7,CASSNDPLGLVQYF,TGCGCCAGCAGCAACGACCCCCTAGGGCTGGTGCAGTACTTC
.,.,TRBV11-2,TRBJ2-3,CASSLGGPSSHTDTQYF,TGTGCCAGCAGCTTGGGGGGGCCCTCATCCCACACAGATACGCAGTATTTT
TRBD2,.,TRBV13,TRBJ2-5,CASSSLSGRARETQYF,TGTGCCAGCAGCTCTCTTAGCGGGAGGGCCAGGGAGACCCAGTACTTC
.,once,TRBV29-1,TRBJ2-7,CSITGQLSSYNEQYF,TGCAGCATAACGGGGCAACTGAGCTCCTACAATGAGCAGTACTTC